The 6 T cell receptor beta chains presented below share a single source sample, sequenced in a study of T cells expressing NK-cell markers (dated by TCRdb to the early 2020s). Libraries were built with 5' RACE. TCRdb names Illumina HiSeq 2000 as the instrument used. The reads, reprocessed by TCRdb, yield one row per CDR3 protein sequence and no DNA. The sample table gives 500,000 to 600,000 distinct CDR3 sequences. The ten most abundant clones make up roughly 3.4% of the sample. Sequenced input: blood T cells: a sorted CD56 or NKG2C T cell subset, CD4+ or CD8+ T cells, or bulk PBMC T cells (not recorded which). The receptors come from a man younger than 35 in good health. Donor details come from another sample of the same person, matched by shared clones.

The chain is built from TRBV14 and TRBJ2-1. The CDR3 loop spans 11 amino acids. The germline CDR1 and CDR2 sequences are SGHDN and FVKESK. CDR3 amino acids: CASSPGRNQFF.

The CDR3 loop is CASSESSRGFVYF. The chain employs TRBV10-1 and TRBJ2-3. The CDR3 length is 13 residues. Germline CDR1 and CDR2: WNHNN and SYGVQD (reference sequence).

The rearrangement uses TRBV3-1 and TRBJ1-5. Germline CDR1 LGHDT, CDR2 YNNKEL (reference sequence). The CDR3 runs 13 residues. The CDR3 region is CASSQDLNQPQHF.

Here the CDR3 reads CASSLGQVSSGANVLTF. The gene calls are TRBV5-7 and TRBJ2-6. TRBV5-7 is noted as an ORF with a role that remains uncertain. The CDR3 is 17 amino acids.

The rearrangement uses TRBV7-9 and TRBJ2-1; the TCRdb call, TRBD2, lacks DNA for checking. CDR1 is SEHNR, CDR2 FQNEAQ, per germline (reference sequence). The CDR3 contains 17 residues. CDR3 sequence: CASSYTLSGRAETEQFF.

The V call is TRBV3-1, the J call TRBJ1-2. The CDR3 totals 13 residues. The germline CDR1 and CDR2 sequences are LGHDT and YNNKEL (reference sequence). This CDR3 reads CASSGPRSYGYTF.